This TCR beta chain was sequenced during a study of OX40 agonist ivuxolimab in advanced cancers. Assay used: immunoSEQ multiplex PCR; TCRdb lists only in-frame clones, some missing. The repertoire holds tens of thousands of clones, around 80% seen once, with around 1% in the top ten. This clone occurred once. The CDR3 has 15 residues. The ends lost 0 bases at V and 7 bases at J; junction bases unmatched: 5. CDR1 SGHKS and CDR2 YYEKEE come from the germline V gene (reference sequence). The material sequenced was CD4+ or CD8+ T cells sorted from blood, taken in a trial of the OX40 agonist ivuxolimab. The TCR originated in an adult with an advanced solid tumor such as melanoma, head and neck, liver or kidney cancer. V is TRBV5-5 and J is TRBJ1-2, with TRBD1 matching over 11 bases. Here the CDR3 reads CASSLAGQGAGGYTF. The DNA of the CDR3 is TGTGCCAGCAGCTTGGCTGGACAGGGGGCGGGTGGCTACACCTTC.